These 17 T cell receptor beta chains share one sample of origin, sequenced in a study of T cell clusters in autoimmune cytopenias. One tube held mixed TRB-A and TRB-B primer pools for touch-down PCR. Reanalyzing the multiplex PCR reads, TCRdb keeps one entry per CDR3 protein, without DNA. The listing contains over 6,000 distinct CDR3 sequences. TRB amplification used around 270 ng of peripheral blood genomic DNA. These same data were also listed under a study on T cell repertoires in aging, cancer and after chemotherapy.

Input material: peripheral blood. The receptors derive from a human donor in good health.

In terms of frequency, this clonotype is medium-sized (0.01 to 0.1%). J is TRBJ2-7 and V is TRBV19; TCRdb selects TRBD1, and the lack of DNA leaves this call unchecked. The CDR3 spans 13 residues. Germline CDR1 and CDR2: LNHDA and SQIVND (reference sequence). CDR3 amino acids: CASSFGQSYEQYF.

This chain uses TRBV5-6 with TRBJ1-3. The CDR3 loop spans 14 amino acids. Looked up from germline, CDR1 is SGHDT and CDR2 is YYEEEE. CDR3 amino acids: CASSGRSSGNTIYF.

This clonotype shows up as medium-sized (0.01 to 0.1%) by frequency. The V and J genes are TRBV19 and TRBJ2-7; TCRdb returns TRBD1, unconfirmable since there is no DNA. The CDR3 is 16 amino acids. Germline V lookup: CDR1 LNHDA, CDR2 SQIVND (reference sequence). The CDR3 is CASSSVDTGGLSEQYF.

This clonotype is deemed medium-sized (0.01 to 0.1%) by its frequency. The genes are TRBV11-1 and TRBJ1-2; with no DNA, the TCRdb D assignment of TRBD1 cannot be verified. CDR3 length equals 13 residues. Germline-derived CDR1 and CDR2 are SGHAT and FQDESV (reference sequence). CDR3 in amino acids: CASSSDRDYGYTF.

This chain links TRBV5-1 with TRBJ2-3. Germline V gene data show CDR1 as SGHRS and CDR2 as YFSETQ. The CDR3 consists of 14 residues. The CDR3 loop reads CASSRDQATDTQYF.

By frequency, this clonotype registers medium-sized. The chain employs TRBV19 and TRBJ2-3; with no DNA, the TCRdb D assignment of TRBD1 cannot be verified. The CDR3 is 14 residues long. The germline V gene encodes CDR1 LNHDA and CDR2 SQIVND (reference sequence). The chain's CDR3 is CASGPGQISDTQYF.

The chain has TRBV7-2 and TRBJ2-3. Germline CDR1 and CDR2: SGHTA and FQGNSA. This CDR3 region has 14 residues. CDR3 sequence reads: CASSLARSTDTQYF.

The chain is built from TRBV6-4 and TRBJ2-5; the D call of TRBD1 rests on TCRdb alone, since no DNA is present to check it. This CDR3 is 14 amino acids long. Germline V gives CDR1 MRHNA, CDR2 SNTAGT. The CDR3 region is CASSEHREQETQYF.

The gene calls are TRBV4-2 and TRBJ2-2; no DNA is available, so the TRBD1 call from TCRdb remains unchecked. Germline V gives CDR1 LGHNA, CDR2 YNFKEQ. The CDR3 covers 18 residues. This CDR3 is CASSQGGRGQGRTGELFF.

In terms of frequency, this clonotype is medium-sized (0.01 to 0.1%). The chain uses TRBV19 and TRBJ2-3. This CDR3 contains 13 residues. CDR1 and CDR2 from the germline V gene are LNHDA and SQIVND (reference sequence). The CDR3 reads CASSIERTDTQYF.

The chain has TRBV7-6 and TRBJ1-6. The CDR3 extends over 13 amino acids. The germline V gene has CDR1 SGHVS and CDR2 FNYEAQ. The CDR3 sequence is CASSPGPNSPLHF. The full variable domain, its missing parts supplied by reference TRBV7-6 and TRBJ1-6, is GAGVSQSPRYKVTKRGQDVALRCDPISGHVSLYWYRQALGQGPEFLTYFNYEAQQDKSGLPNDRFSAERPEGSISTLTIQRTEQRDSAMYRCASSPGPNSPLHFGNGTRLTVT.

CDR3 amino acids: CASSYPGSGDNTEAFF. V usage is TRBV6-5 and J usage is TRBJ1-1; absent DNA, TCRdb's TRBD1 call cannot be checked. This CDR3 has 16 amino acids. Germline values: CDR1 MNHEY, CDR2 SVGAGI.

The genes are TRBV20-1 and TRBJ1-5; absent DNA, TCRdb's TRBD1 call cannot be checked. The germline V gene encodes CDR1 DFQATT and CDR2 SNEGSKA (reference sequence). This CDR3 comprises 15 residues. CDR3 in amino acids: CSARQGARSNQPQHF.

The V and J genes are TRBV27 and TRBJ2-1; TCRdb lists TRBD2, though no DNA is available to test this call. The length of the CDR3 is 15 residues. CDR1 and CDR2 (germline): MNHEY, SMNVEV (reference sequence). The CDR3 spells CASSLGRGGRNEQFF.

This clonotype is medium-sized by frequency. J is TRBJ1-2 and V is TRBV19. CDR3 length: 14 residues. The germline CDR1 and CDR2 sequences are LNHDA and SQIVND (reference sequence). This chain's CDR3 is CASSMLGGGYGYTF. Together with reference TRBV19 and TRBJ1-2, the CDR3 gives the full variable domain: DGGITQSPKYLFRKEGQNVTLSCEQNLNHDAMYWYRQDPGQGLRLIYYSQIVNDFQKGDIAEGYSVSREKKESFPLTVTSAQKNPTAFYLCASSMLGGGYGYTFGSGTRLTVV.

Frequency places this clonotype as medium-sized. This CDR3 reads CASSLVSGDTDTQYF. The chain uses TRBV5-4 and TRBJ2-3; TCRdb picks TRBD1, but there is no DNA to check that call. CDR3 size: 15 residues. Per germline, CDR1 SGHNT and CDR2 YYREEE (reference sequence). The complete variable domain, with remaining parts taken from reference TRBV5-4 and TRBJ2-3, reads ETGVTQSPTHLIKTRGQQVTLRCSSQSGHNTVSWYQQALGQGPQFIFQYYREEENGRGNFPPRFSGLQFPNYSSELNVNALELDDSALYLCASSLVSGDTDTQYFGPGTRLTVL.

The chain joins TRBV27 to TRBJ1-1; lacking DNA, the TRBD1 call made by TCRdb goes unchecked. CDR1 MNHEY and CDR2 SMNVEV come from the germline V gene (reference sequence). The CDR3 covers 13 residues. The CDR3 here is CASRRGSNTEAFF.